The 11 T cell receptor beta chains reported below all come from one sample, sequenced in a study of shared clonotypes between healthy human individuals. Libraries were prepared by immunoSEQ multiplex PCR; TCRdb keeps only in-frame clonotypes and omits some of them. The sample holds millions of clones; over 85% are singletons and the top ten take 0.13%. The sequencing input was naive CD4+ T cells sorted from blood. Documented subset: CD45RA+ positively selected. The receptors here all came from a man aged 18 to 29 in good health.

The chain couples TRBV6-1 to TRBJ1-1; D may be TRBD1 (5 bases). The ends were cut back, 6 bases at V and 0 bases at J, with 8 bases in the middle. CDR1 MNHNS and CDR2 SASEGT come from the germline V gene. The CDR3 extends over 13 amino acids. CDR3 loop: CASRTELNTEAFF. CDR3 nucleotide sequence: TGTGCCAGCAGGACAGAATTGAACACTGAAGCTTTCTTT.

The chain is built from TRBV7-9 and TRBJ2-3; 10 nucleotides match TRBD2. Per germline, CDR1 SEHNR and CDR2 FQNEAQ (reference sequence). This CDR3 comprises 17 residues. V gave up 2 bases and J gave up 4 bases; unmatched junction bases: 9. The CDR3 loop is CASSLSGSGGRADTQYF. The CDR3 DNA is TGTGCCAGCAGCTTATCGGGTAGCGGGGGGCGCGCAGATACGCAGTATTTT.

The chain is built from TRBV5-4 and TRBJ2-2, with TRBD2 as a possible D gene (7 bases). Trimming removed 6 bases at V and 0 bases at J, with 15 bases between. This CDR3 contains 16 residues. Germline CDR1 is SGHNT and CDR2 is YYREEE (reference sequence). The chain's CDR3 is CASTSGGAANTGELFF. The CDR3 bases are TGTGCCAGCACCTCTGGGGGGGCGGCGAACACCGGGGAGCTGTTTTTT.

CDR3 region: CASSLAGGPGYTF. The DNA of the CDR3 is TGTGCCAGCAGCCTTGCAGGGGGCCCTGGCTACACCTTC. The chain is built from TRBV11-2 and TRBJ1-2, with TRBD1 matching 8 bases. This CDR3 spans 13 amino acids. Trimming cost V 5 bases and J 7 bases; bases outside gene matches: 6. Looked up from germline, CDR1 is SGHAT and CDR2 is FQNNGV.

This chain links TRBV28 with TRBJ1-4; D remains unclear. The CDR3 contains 13 residues. The germline V gene has CDR1 MDHEN and CDR2 SYDVKM. V dropped 2 bases and J dropped 7 bases, with 8 bases sitting between them. In DNA form, the CDR3 reads TGTGCCAGCAGTTTAACCTGGGGTGAAAAACTGTTTTTT. This translates into CASSLTWGEKLFF.

The chain uses TRBV7-2 and TRBJ1-1, with D hard to call. V lost 7 bases to trimming and J lost 3 bases, with 6 bases between them. In germline, CDR1 is SGHTA, CDR2 FQGNSA. CDR3 length equals 11 residues. CDR3 residues: CASTVYTEAFF. The CDR3 DNA reads TGTGCCAGCACCGTGTACACTGAAGCTTTCTTT.

The chain combines TRBV9 with TRBJ2-3; D remains ambiguous. V lost 0 bases and J lost 0, with 11 bases in between. Looked up from germline, CDR1 is SGDLS and CDR2 is YYNGEE. CDR3 size: 16 residues. CDR3 nucleotide sequence: TGTGCCAGCAGCGTAGGGGCTACATTTAGCACAGATACGCAGTATTTT. Protein sequence: CASSVGATFSTDTQYF.

The chain is built from TRBV5-5 and TRBJ2-1; TRBD2 matches 14 bases. Germline V CDR1 and CDR2: SGHKS, YYEKEE (reference sequence). V was clipped by 0 bases and J by 6 bases; unmatched bases: 5. CDR3 size: 17 residues. The CDR3 loop reads CASSLGLAGGPANEQFF. CDR3 nucleotides: TGTGCCAGCAGCTTGGGACTAGCGGGAGGGCCCGCCAATGAGCAGTTCTTC.

V is TRBV19 and J is TRBJ2-7; tentative D call: TRBD1 (5 bases). This CDR3 comprises 12 residues. CDR1 and CDR2 (germline): LNHDA, SQIVND (reference sequence). Trimming removed 2 bases at V and 5 bases at J, with 7 bases between. CDR3 residues: CASSIQGNEQYF. CDR3 sequence (DNA): TGTGCCAGTAGTATACAGGGAAACGAGCAGTACTTC.

This rearrangement joins TRBV6-5 to TRBJ2-1; 9 nucleotides agree with TRBD2. The J segment lost 6 bases and the V segment lost 2 bases, leaving 8 bases of the junction unmatched. In germline, CDR1 is MNHEY, CDR2 SVGAGI. The CDR3 is 16 amino acids. The CDR3 is CASSYDPSGVVNEQFF. The CDR3 region has the DNA TGTGCCAGCAGTTACGATCCTAGCGGGGTTGTCAATGAGCAGTTCTTC.

This chain links TRBV7-2 with TRBJ1-2; no firm D call. Germline V lookup: CDR1 SGHTA, CDR2 FQGNSA. The CDR3 spans 12 residues. V was shortened by 6 bases and J by 8 bases, with 13 bases between the two germline ends. CDR3 in amino acids: CASSVPLEGYTF. Here the CDR3 DNA reads TGTGCCAGCAGTGTCCCCCTTGAGGGCTACACCTTC.